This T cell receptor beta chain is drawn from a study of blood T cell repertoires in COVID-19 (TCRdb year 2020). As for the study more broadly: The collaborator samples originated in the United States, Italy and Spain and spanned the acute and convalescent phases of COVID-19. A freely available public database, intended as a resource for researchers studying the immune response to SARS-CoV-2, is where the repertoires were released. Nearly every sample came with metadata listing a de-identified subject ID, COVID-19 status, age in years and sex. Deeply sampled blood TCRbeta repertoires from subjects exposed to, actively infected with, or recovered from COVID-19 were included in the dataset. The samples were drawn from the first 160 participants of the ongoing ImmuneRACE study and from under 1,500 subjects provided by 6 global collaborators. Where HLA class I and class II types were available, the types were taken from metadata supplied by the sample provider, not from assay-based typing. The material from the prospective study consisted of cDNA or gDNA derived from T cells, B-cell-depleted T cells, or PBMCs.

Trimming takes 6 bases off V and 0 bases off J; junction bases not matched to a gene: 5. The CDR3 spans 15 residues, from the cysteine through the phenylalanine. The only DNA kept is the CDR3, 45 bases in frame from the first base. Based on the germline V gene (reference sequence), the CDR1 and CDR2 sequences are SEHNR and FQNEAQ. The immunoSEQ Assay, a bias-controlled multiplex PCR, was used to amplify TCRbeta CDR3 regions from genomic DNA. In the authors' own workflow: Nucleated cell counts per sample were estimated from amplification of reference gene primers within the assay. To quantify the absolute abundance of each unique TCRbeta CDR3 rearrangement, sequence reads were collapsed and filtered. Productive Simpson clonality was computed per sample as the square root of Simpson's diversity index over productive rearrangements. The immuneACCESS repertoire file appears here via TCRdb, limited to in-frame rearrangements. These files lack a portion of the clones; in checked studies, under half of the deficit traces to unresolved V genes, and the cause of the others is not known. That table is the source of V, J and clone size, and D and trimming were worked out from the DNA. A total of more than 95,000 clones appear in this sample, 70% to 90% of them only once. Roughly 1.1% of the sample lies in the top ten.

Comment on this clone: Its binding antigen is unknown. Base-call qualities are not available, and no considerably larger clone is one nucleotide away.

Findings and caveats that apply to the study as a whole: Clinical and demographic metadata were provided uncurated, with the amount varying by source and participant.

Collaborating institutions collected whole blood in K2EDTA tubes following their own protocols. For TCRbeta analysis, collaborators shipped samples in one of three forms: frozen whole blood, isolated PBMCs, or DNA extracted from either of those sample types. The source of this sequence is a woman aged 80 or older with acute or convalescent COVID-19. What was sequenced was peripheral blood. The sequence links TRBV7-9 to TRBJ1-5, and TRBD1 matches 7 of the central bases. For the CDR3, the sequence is CASSPQGDSNQPQHF. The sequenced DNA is TGTGCCAGCAGTCCTCAGGGGGATAGCAATCAGCCCCAGCATTTT.